The clone carrying this TCR beta chain has at least ten counts. Its antigen remains unknown. The germline V gene has CDR1 ENHRY and CDR2 SYGVKD. This CDR3 is built from 12 residues. The V end lost 3 bases, the J end lost 7 bases, and 9 bases lay between the germline ends. The data derive from a study of T cells in Graves' hyperthyroidism and ophthalmopathy. Study results and limitations: Blood held most thyroid clonotypes expanded above 0.001 frequency. Stable hyperthyroidism was told apart from ophthalmopathy by a model built on 13 V-J features.

On the basis of clinical symptoms, serum thyroxine and TRAb, thyroid ultrasound and orbital computed tomography, diagnoses were made. What was amplified from RNA transcripts were TCR beta CDR3 regions. Carried out on the TCR CDR3, a first-round RT-PCR used the HTBI primer set. TCRdb fed the multiplex PCR reads into MiXCR, producing one record per CDR3 protein. The repertoire holds 200,000 to 250,000 distinct CDR3 sequences, with roughly a quarter as singletons. The chain uses TRBV10-3 and TRBJ1-2; D not resolved. The TCR originated in a woman aged 40 to 49 with Graves' ophthalmopathy. The sequenced material came from blood. The CDR3 DNA reads as TGTGCCATCAGTGAAGGTGGTCCTGGCTACACCTTC. This translates into CAISEGGPGYTF.